This T cell receptor beta chain was retrieved from a study of beta chain features in type 1 diabetes. The study reverse transcribed the entire isolated RNA, so it sequenced expressed TCRB transcripts. The method was immunoSEQ multiplex PCR; TCRdb's version includes in-frame clones alone and lacks a portion of them. Of roughly 180,000 clones listed, roughly 8% were seen once; the top ten hold around 0.94%. Germline assignment: CDR1 MDHEN and CDR2 SYDVKM. The CDR3 has 14 residues. Trimming shortened V by 2 bases and J by 5 bases, and 10 bases separated the two germline ends. The study's findings and limits: A moderate, significant TCRB CDR3 shortening appeared in type 1 diabetes across four CD4+ subsets. Junctions at VDJ sites from type 1 diabetes patients had fewer insertions and more deletions.

Points on this clone: Its antigen is still unknown.

The chain employs TRBV28 and TRBJ2-1; D is perhaps TRBD2 (6 bases). The sequenced sample was central memory CD4+ T cells from blood. The TCR comes from a woman aged 40 to 50 with type 1 diabetes. The CDR3, as DNA: TGTGCCAGCAGTTTACCTAGCGCAGACAATGAGCAGTTCTTC. The encoded protein is CASSLPSADNEQFF.